This T cell receptor (beta chain) was captured in a study of blood T cell repertoires in COVID-19. The method was immunoSEQ multiplex PCR; TCRdb's version includes in-frame clones alone and lacks a portion of them. Altogether under 250,000 clones are present, 83% being singletons, with the ten largest covering nearly 5%. The CDR3 runs 13 residues. Germline V gives CDR1 MRHNA, CDR2 SNTAGT. V gave up 6 bases and J gave up 5 bases; unmatched junction bases: 5. Everyone who took part was about 18 to 89 years old, and they came from about two dozen US areas. The chain uses TRBV6-4 and TRBJ2-7; 9 positions agree with TRBD1. The sequencing input was PBMCs or T cells enriched from blood (not recorded which). The source is a woman aged 45-65 years who had been exposed to COVID-19. The CDR3 DNA is TGTGCCAGCAGCCTTGACAGGGGGGACGAGCAGTACTTC. Its protein product is CASSLDRGDEQYF.